This T cell receptor (beta chain) was obtained from a study of blood T cell repertoires in COVID-19. Background on the study: From T cells, B-cell-depleted T cells, or PBMCs came the material, which was cDNA or gDNA.

Germline CDR1 is MNHEY and CDR2 is SVGEGT. Trimming took 2 bases from V and 0 from J, leaving 14 bases between them. The CDR3 is made up of 17 amino acids. Only in-frame clones appear in the TCRdb table, and some are missing; sequencing was by immunoSEQ multiplex PCR. Altogether about 230,000 clones are present, around 86% being singletons, with the ten largest covering roughly 10%. The Seattle patients, enrolled during active infection, were followed longitudinally. V is TRBV6-2 or TRBV6-3 and J is TRBJ2-1, with D maybe TRBD2 (5 bases). The clonotype originates from a man aged 50 to 60 with COVID-19, enrolled during active disease. The sequencing input was peripheral blood. CDR3 amino acids: CASSYPTRLSSYNEQFF. In nucleotides, the CDR3 is TGTGCCAGCAGTTACCCTACTAGACTAAGCTCCTACAATGAGCAGTTCTTC.